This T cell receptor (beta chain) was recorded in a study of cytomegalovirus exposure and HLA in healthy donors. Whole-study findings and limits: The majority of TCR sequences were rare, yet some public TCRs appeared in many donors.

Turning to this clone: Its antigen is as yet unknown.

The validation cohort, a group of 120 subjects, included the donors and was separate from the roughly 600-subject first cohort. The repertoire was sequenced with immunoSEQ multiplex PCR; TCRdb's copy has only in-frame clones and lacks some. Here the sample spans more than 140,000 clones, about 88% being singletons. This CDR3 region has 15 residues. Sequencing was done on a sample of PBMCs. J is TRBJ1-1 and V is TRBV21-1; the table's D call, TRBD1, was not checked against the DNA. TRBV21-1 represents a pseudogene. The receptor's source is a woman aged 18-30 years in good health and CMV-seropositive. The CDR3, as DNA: TGTGCCAGCAGCAAAACCGGACACTGGAACACTGAAGCTTTCTTT. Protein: CASSKTGHWNTEAFF.